The next 7 T cell receptor beta chains were all read from a single sample in a study of blood T cell repertoires in COVID-19. Using immunoSEQ multiplex PCR, the repertoire was profiled, and TCRdb retains in-frame clones only, with some absent. The sample carries about 200,000 clones, more than 85% recorded once. The sequencing input was peripheral blood. These receptors came from a woman aged 45-65 years with COVID-19, enrolled during active disease.

V is TRBV9 and J is TRBJ1-1, with a possible D match to TRBD1 (5 bases). This CDR3 region has 15 residues. Germline V lookup: CDR1 SGDLS, CDR2 YYNGEE. Between the trimmed V and J ends, which lost 1 base and 5 bases, there was a span of 15 bases. The CDR3 DNA is TGTGCCAGCAGCGTATTGGCGGGGGTGGGAACTGAAGCTTTCTTT. Residues: CASSVLAGVGTEAFF.

V gene TRBV20-1 combines with J gene TRBJ1-2; unclear D gene. The CDR3 contains 8 residues. The germline gives CDR1 DFQATT, CDR2 SNEGSKA (reference sequence). CDR3 DNA: TGCAGCGCAGTTGGCTACACCTTC. As protein: CSAVGYTF.

The V and J genes are TRBV7-2 and TRBJ1-2; possible D gene TRBD1, 6 bases. This CDR3 is 15 amino acids long. Germline V gives CDR1 SGHTA, CDR2 FQGNSA. V gave up 2 bases and J gave up 4 bases, with 14 bases separating them. This chain's CDR3 is CASSLQGQKIYGYTF. The CDR3, as DNA: TGTGCCAGCAGCTTACAAGGACAGAAGATCTATGGCTACACCTTC. Full variable domain (missing parts from reference TRBV7-2 and TRBJ1-2): GAGVSQSPSNKVTEKGKDVELRCDPISGHTALYWYRQSLGQGLEFLIYFQGNSAPDKSGLPSDRFSAERTGGSVSTLTIQRTQQEDSAVYLCASSLQGQKIYGYTFGSGTRLTVV.

This rearrangement joins TRBV6-5 to TRBJ2-3, with TRBD2 identical over 8 bases. The germline V gene encodes CDR1 MNHEY and CDR2 SVGAGI. The CDR3 covers 13 residues. V trimming: 5 bases; J trimming: 8 bases; junction bases outside the gene matches: 6. The CDR3 DNA is TGTGCCAGCAGTACAGAGCGGGGGACTACGCAGTATTTT. Encoded protein: CASSTERGTTQYF.

V is TRBV10-1 and J is TRBJ1-6; 8 bases are a match to TRBD1. The CDR3 covers 14 residues. The V gene end was trimmed by 3 bases and the J gene end by 7 bases; junction bases not matched to a gene: 2. Germline lookup yields CDR1 WNHNN and CDR2 SYGVQD (reference sequence). The CDR3 DNA is TGCGCCAGCAGTGACAGGGGGCGGAATTCACCCCTCCACTTT. This codes for CASSDRGRNSPLHF.

The CDR3 reads CASSLGGGSYTDTQYF. DNA for the CDR3: TGTGCCAGCAGCTTAGGGGGGGGTAGCTACACAGATACGCAGTATTTT. This sequence joins TRBV7-8 and TRBJ2-3, with 7 positions matching TRBD2. The CDR3 spans 16 residues. Germline V lookup: CDR1 SGHVS, CDR2 FQNEAQ. The trim removed 1 base at V and 2 bases at J, leaving 6 bases unmatched.

J is TRBJ2-1 and V is TRBV5-1, with D maybe TRBD1 (5 bases). The V end lost 0 bases, the J end lost 8 bases, and 15 bases lay between the germline ends. The length of the CDR3 is 15 residues. Germline values: CDR1 SGHRS, CDR2 YFSETQ. The CDR3 sequence is CASSLGSGSGDEQFF. CDR3 bases: TGCGCCAGCAGCTTGGGTTCAGGGTCTGGCGATGAGCAGTTCTTC. The whole variable domain, filled in from reference TRBV5-1 and TRBJ2-1, reads KAGVTQTPRYLIKTRGQQVTLSCSPISGHRSVSWYQQTPGQGLQFLFEYFSETQRNKGNFPGRFSGRQFSNSRSEMNVSTLELGDSALYLCASSLGSGSGDEQFFGPGTRLTVL.